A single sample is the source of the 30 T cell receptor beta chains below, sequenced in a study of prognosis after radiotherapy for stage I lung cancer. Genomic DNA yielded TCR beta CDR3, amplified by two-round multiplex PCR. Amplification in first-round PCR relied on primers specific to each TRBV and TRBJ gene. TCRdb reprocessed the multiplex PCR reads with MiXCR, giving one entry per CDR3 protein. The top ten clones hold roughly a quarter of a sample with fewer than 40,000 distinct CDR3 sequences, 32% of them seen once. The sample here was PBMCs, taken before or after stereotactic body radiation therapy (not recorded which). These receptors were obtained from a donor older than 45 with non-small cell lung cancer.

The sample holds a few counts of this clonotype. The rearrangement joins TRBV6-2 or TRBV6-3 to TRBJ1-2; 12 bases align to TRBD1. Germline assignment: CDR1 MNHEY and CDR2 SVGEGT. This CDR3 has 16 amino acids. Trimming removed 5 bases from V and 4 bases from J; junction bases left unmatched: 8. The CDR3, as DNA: TGTGCCAGCAGTATCAGGGGGACAGGGGGCACCTATGGCTACACCTTC. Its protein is CASSIRGTGGTYGYTF.

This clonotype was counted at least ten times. CDR3 sequence: CASSMRALLGHQPQHF. For the CDR3, the DNA is TGTGCCAGTAGTATGCGGGCCCTCCTGGGCCATCAGCCCCAGCATTTT. The chain is built from TRBV19 and TRBJ1-5; no firm D call. V lost 3 bases to trimming and J lost 5 bases, with 17 bases between them. Germline V gene sequence: CDR1 LNHDA, CDR2 SQIVND (reference sequence). This CDR3 spans 16 amino acids.

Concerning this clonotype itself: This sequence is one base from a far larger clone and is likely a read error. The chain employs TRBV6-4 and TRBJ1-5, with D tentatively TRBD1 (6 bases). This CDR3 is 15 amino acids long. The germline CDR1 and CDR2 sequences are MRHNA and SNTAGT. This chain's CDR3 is CASSEAMRGDQPKHF. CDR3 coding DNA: TGTGCCAGCAGTGAAGCGATGAGGGGGGACCAGCCCAAGCATTTT.

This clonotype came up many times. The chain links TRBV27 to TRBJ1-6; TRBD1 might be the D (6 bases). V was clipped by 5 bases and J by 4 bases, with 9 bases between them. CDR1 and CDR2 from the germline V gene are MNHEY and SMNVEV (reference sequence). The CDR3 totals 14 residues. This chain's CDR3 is CASSRGGYNSPLHF. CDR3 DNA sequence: TGTGCCAGCAGTAGGGGGGGGTATAATTCACCCCTCCACTTT.

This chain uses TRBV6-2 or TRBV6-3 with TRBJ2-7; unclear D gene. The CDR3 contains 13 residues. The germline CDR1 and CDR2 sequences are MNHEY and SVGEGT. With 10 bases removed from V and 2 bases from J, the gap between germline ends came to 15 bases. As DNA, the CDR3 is TGTGCCAACGACGACGGGCCCACCTACGAGCAGTACTTC. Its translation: CANDDGPTYEQYF.

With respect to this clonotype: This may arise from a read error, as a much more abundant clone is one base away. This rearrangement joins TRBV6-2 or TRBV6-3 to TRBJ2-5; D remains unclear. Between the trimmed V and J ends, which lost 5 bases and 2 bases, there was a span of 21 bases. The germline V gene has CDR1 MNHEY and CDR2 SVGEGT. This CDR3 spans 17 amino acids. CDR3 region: CASSLSSSRAAQETQYF. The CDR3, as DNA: TGTGCCAGCAGTCTGAGTTCTAGTAGGGCAGCGCAAGAGACCCAGTACTTC.

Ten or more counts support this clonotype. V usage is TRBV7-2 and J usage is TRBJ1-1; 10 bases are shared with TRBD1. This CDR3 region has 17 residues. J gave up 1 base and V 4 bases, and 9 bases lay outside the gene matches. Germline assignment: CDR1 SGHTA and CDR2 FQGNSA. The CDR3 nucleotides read TGTGCCAGCAGCTCAAACCCCGGGGACAGGGGGAACACTGAAGCTTTCTTT. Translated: CASSSNPGDRGNTEAFF.

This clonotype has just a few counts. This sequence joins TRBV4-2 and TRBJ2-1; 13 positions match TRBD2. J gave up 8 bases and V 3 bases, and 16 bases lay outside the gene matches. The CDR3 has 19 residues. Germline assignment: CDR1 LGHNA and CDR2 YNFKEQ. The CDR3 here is CASSQTKLTRLAGGYEQFF. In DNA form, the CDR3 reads TGTGCCAGCAGCCAGACCAAACTTACGAGACTAGCGGGGGGCTATGAGCAGTTCTTC.

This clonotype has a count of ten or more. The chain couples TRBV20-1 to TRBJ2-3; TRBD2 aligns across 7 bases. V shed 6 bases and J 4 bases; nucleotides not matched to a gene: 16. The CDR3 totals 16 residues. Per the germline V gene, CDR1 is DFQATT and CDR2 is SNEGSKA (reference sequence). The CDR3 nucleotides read TGCAGTGCCGGAGAGCCCAGCGGGGAGGGGTCAGATACGCAGTATTTT. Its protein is CSAGEPSGEGSDTQYF.

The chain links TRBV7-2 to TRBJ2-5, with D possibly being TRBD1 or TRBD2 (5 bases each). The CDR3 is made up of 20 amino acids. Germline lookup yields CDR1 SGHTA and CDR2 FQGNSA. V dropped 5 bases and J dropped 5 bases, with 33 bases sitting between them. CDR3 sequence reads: CASSPPARASWWALRETQYF. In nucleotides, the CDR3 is TGTGCCAGCAGCCCACCGGCCAGGGCTAGCTGGTGGGCATTAAGGGAGACCCAGTACTTC.

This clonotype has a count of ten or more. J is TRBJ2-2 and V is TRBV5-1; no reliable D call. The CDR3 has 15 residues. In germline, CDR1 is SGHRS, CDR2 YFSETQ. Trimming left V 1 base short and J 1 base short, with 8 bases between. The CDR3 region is CASSLRTGNTGELFF. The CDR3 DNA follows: TGCGCCAGCAGCTTGCGGACGGGGAACACCGGGGAGCTGTTTTTT.

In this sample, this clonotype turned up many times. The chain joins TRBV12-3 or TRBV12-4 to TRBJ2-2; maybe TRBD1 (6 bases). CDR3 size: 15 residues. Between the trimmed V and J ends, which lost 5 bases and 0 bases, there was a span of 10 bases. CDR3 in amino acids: CASSPGHANTGELFF. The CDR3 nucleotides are TGTGCCAGCAGTCCGGGACACGCGAACACCGGGGAGCTGTTTTTT.

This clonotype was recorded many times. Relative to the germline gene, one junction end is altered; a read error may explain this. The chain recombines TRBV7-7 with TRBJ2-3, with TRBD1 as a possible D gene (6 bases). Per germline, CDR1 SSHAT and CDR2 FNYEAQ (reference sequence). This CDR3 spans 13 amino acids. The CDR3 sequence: CASSLTGGATQYF. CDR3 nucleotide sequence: TGTGCTAGCAGCTTAACTGGGGGCGCTACGCAGTATTTT.

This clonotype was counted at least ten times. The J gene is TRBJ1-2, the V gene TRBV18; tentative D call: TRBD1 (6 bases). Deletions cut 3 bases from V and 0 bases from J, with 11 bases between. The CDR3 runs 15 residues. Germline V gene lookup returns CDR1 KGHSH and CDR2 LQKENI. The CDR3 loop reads CASSPPGHSNYGYTF. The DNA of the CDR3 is TGTGCCAGCTCACCCCCGGGACATTCTAACTATGGCTACACCTTC.

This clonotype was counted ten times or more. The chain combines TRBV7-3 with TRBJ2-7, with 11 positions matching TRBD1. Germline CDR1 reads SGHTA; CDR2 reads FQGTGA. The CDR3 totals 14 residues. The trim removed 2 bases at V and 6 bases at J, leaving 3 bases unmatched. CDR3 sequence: CASSLGQGASEQYF. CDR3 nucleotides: TGTGCCAGCAGCTTAGGACAGGGGGCAAGCGAGCAGTACTTC.

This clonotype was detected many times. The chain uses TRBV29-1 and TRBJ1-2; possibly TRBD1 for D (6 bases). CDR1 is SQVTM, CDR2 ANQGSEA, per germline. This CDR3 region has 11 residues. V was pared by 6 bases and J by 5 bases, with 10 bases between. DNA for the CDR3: TGCAGCGTGGGGACAACGTATGGCTACACCTTC. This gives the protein CSVGTTYGYTF. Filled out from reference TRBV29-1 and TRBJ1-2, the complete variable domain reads SAVISQKPSRDICQRGTSLTIQCQVDSQVTMMFWYRQQPGQSLTLIATANQGSEATYESGFVIDKFPISRPNLTFSTLTVSNMSPEDSSIYLCSVGTTYGYTFGSGTRLTVV.

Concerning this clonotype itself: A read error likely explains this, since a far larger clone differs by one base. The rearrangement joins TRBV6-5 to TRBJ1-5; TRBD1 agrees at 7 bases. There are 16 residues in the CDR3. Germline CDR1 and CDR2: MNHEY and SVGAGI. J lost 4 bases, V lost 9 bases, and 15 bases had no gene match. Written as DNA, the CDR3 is TGTGCCAGAAGTCGCGTACCGGGACAGAGAAATCAGCCCCAGCATTTT. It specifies CARSRVPGQRNQPQHF.

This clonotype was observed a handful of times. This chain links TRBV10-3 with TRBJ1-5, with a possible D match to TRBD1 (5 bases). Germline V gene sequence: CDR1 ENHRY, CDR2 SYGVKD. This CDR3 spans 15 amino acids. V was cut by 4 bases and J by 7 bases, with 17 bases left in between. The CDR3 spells CAISGSGGARQPQHF. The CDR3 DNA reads TGTGCCATCAGTGGGTCAGGAGGGGCCCGGCAGCCCCAGCATTTT.

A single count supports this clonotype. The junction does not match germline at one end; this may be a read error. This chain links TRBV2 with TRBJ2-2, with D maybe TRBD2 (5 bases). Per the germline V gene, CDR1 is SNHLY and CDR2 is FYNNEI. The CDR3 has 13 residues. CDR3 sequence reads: CASSGGNTGEPFF. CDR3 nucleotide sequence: TGTGCCAGCAGTGGTGGGAACACCGGGGAGCCGTTTTTT.

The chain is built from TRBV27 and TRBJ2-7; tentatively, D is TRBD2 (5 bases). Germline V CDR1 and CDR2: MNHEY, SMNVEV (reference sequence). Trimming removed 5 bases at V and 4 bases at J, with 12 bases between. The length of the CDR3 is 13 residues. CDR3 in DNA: TGTGCCAGCAGTCCGAACGGGGATTACGAGCAGTACTTC. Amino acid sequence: CASSPNGDYEQYF.

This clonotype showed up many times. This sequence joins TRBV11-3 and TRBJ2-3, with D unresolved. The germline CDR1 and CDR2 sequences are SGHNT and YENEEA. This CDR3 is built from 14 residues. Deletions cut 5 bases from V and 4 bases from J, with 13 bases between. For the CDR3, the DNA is TGTGCCAGCAGCGCCACCGGTTTCGCAGATACGCAGTATTTT. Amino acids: CASSATGFADTQYF.

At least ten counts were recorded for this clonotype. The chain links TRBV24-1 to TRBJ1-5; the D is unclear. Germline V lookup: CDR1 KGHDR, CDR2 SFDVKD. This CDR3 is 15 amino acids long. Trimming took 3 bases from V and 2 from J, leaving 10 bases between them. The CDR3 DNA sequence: TGTGCCACCAGTGATGGAGGGAGCGGCAATCAGCCCCAGCATTTT. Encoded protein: CATSDGGSGNQPQHF.

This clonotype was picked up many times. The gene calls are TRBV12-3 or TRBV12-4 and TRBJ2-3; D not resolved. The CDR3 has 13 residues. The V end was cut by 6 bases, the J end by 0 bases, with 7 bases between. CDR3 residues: CASRMTSTDTQYF. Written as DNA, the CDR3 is TGTGCCAGCAGGATGACTAGCACAGATACGCAGTATTTT.

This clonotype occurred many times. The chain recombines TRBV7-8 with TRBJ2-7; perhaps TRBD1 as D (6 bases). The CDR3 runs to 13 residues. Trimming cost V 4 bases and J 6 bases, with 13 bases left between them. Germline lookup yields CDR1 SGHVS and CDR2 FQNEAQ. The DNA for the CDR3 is TGTGCCAGCAGCTCCGACAGACAGGCCGAGCAGTACTTC. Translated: CASSSDRQAEQYF.

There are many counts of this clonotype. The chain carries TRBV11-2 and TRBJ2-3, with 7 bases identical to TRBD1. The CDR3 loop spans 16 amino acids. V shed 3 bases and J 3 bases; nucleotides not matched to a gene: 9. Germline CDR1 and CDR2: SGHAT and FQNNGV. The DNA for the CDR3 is TGTGCCAGCAGCTTGGTACAGGGGCAGGGGACAGATACGCAGTATTTT. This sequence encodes CASSLVQGQGTDTQYF.

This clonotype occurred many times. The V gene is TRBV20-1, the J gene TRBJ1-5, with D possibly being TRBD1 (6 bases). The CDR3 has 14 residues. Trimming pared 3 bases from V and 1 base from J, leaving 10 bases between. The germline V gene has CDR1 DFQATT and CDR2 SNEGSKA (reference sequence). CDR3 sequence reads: CSARWGASNQPQHF. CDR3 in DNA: TGCAGTGCTAGGTGGGGGGCGAGCAATCAGCCCCAGCATTTT.

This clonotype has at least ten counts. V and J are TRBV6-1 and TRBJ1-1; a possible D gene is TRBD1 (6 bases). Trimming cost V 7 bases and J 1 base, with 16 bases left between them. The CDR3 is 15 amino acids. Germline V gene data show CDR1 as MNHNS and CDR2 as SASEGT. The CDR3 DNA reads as TGTGCCAGCACCCACCCGGGACACTCGAACACTGAAGCTTTCTTT. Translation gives CASTHPGHSNTEAFF.

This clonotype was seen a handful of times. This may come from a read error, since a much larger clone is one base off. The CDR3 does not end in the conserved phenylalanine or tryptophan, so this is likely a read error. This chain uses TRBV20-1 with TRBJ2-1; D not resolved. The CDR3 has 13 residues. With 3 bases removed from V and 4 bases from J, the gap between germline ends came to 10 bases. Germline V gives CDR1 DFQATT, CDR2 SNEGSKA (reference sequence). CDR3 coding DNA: TGCAGTGCTAGGAGGTCGGGTTACAATGAGCAGTTCCTC. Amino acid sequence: CSARRSGYNEQFL.

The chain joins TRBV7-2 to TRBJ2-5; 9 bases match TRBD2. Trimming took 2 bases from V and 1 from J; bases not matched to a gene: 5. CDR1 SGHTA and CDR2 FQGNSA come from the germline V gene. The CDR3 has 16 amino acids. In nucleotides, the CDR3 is TGTGCCAGCAGCTTAAGGCGGGGGGGCCCCCAAGAGACCCAGTACTTC. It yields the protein CASSLRRGGPQETQYF.

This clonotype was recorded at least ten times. CDR3 sequence: CASRTNSGTLGYTF. For the CDR3, the DNA is TGTGCCAGCAGAACGAACTCGGGAACCCTTGGCTACACCTTC. This chain joins TRBV6-1 and TRBJ1-2; D gene ambiguous. The CDR3 extends over 14 amino acids. Per germline, CDR1 MNHNS and CDR2 SASEGT. V was shortened by 6 bases and J by 7 bases, with 18 bases between the two germline ends.